These T cell receptor beta chains were read from a single sample in a study of Ad26.COV2.S vaccination and SARS-CoV-2 variants. Assay used: immunoSEQ multiplex PCR; TCRdb lists only in-frame clones, some missing. The sample has 350,000 to 500,000 clones; about 90% are singletons. Sequenced material: peripheral blood, taken in a trial of Ad26.COV2.S vaccine versus placebo. These receptors originate from a person aged 18-65 years who received the Ad26.COV2.S COVID-19 vaccine or a placebo. Each CDR3 is given with its conserved first and last residue. A D gene is named only where the DNA matches it firmly. Size is stated for part of the rows, as once, few or many counts, or as a class when the clone is expanded.

clone size	D gene	V gene	J gene	CDR3 protein	CDR3 DNA
-	-	TRBV6-2/TRBV6-3	TRBJ1-1	CASSYSTWDGDTEAFF	TGTGCCAGCAGTTACTCGACCTGGGACGGAGACACTGAAGCTTTCTTT
-	-	TRBV24-1	TRBJ2-3	CATGLSSTDTQYF	TGTGCCACCGGTCTTAGTTCCACAGATACGCAGTATTTT
-	-	TRBV13	TRBJ2-6	CASSLVGGTRSGANVLTF	TGTGCCAGCAGCTTAGTTGGAGGGACCCGCTCTGGGGCCAACGTCCTGACTTTC
-	-	TRBV12-3/TRBV12-4	TRBJ2-7	CASSEGLSGQYF	TGTGCCAGCAGTGAGGGCCTCTCGGGGCAGTACTTC
-	-	TRBV4-3	TRBJ2-2	CASSHRPQGSNTGELFF	TGCGCCAGCAGCCACCGACCACAGGGTTCGAACACCGGGGAGCTGTTTTTT
-	TRBD1	TRBV19	TRBJ2-4	CASSMNYGLDRHNKNIQYF	TGTGCCAGTAGTATGAATTACGGGCTGGACAGGCACAACAAAAACATTCAGTACTTC
-	TRBD1	TRBV3-1/TRBV3-2	TRBJ1-6	CASSHSPGQGQSPLHF	TGTGCCAGCAGCCACTCCCCGGGACAGGGACAATCACCCCTCCACTTT
few	-	TRBV9	TRBJ1-1	CASSHTDLEDEAFF	TGTGCCAGCAGCCACACGGATTTGGAGGATGAAGCTTTCTTT
-	TRBD1	TRBV4-3	TRBJ1-4	CASSRTGATNEKLFF	TGCGCCAGCAGCCGAACAGGGGCAACTAATGAAAAACTGTTTTTT
-	-	TRBV5-1	TRBJ2-6	CASSLLEGGANVLTF	TGCGCCAGCAGCTTACTTGAGGGTGGGGCCAACGTCCTGACTTTC
-	TRBD1	TRBV28	TRBJ2-7	CASSRTDRVVSYEQYF	TGTGCCAGCAGTAGAACGGACAGGGTCGTCTCCTACGAGCAGTACTTC
-	-	TRBV4-1	TRBJ2-7	CASSQVGRATTEQYF	TGCGCCAGCAGCCAAGTGGGAAGGGCCACAACGGAGCAGTACTTC
-	TRBD2	TRBV28	TRBJ2-3	CASSRTSGRATDTQYF	TGTGCCAGCAGCCGGACTAGCGGGAGGGCTACAGATACGCAGTATTTT
-	-	TRBV7-2	TRBJ2-7	CASSLRASGVLHF	TGTGCCAGCAGCTTACGGGCATCCGGGGTCTTACACTTC
once	-	TRBV24-1	TRBJ1-5	CATSDTGTQPQHF	TGTGCCACCAGTGACACCGGAACTCAGCCCCAGCATTTT
-	-	TRBV6-5	TRBJ2-1	CASSIYGFLLDEQFF	TGTGCCAGCAGTATATACGGTTTTCTTTTGGATGAGCAGTTCTTC
-	-	TRBV6-2/TRBV6-3	TRBJ2-3	CASSYGPEGDTQYF	TGTGCCAGCAGTTATGGTCCGGAGGGAGATACGCAGTATTTT
-	TRBD1	TRBV18	TRBJ2-7	CASSPSQGDEQYF	TGTGCCAGCTCACCCTCACAGGGGGACGAGCAGTACTTC
-	-	TRBV6-5	TRBJ1-2	CASSPRTNYGYTF	TGTGCCAGCAGTCCTAGAACTAACTATGGCTACACCTTC
-	-	TRBV6-5	TRBJ1-6	CAGGGKSSYNSPLHF	TGTGCCGGGGGGGGGAAGAGCTCCTATAATTCACCCCTCCACTTT
-	-	TRBV7-8	TRBJ2-7	CASSLVVIGRGYEQYF	TGTGCCAGCAGCTTAGTGGTGATCGGGAGAGGTTACGAGCAGTACTTC
-	TRBD1	TRBV28	TRBJ1-6	CASSFTGGRDSPLHF	TGTGCCAGCAGTTTTACAGGGGGCCGGGATTCACCCCTCCACTTT
-	-	TRBV19	TRBJ1-3	CASSSREASSGNTIYF	TGTGCCAGTAGTTCCCGTGAGGCGAGCTCTGGAAACACCATATATTTT
-	TRBD2	TRBV7-2	TRBJ2-7	CASSLPSGRSYEQYF	TGTGCCAGCAGCTTACCTAGCGGGCGATCCTACGAGCAGTACTTC
once	-	TRBV7-9	TRBJ2-5	CASSPGGREGETQYF	TGTGCCAGCAGCCCTGGCGGGCGGGAAGGGGAGACCCAGTACTTC
-	TRBD2	TRBV5-1	TRBJ2-2	CASSLAGGANTGELFF	TGCGCCAGCAGCTTGGCCGGGGGGGCTAACACCGGGGAGCTGTTTTTT
once	-	TRBV19	TRBJ1-1	CASSRGTANTEAFF	TGTGCCAGTAGTCGTGGGACGGCAAACACTGAAGCTTTCTTT
once	-	TRBV9	TRBJ1-3	CASSVVGRAGNTIYF	TGTGCCAGCAGCGTAGTAGGGAGAGCTGGAAACACCATATATTTT
few	TRBD1	TRBV4-3	TRBJ2-6	CASSQETPGTGWTGANVLTF	TGCGCCAGCAGCCAGGAGACTCCCGGGACAGGGTGGACTGGGGCCAACGTCCTGACTTTC
-	-	TRBV5-1	TRBJ2-7	CASSYDISYEQYF	TGCGCCAGCAGCTACGATATTTCCTACGAGCAGTACTTC
-	-	TRBV5-1	TRBJ2-2	CASSPFQNTGELFF	TGCGCCAGCAGCCCCTTCCAGAACACCGGGGAGCTGTTTTTT